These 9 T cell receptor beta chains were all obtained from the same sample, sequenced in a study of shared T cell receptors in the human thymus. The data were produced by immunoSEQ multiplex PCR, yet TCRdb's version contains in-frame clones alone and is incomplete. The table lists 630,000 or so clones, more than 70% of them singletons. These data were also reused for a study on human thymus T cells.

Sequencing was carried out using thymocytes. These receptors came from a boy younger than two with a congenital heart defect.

The DNA for the CDR3 is TGTGCCAGCCAGGGGTTCCCAGATACGCAGTATTTT. As protein: CASQGFPDTQYF. This chain connects TRBV6-6 to TRBJ2-3; D is possibly TRBD1 (6 bases). The germline V and J ends were trimmed by 8 bases and 4 bases, with 10 bases remaining between them. This CDR3 is 12 amino acids long. Germline-derived CDR1 and CDR2 are MNHNY and SVGAGI (reference sequence).

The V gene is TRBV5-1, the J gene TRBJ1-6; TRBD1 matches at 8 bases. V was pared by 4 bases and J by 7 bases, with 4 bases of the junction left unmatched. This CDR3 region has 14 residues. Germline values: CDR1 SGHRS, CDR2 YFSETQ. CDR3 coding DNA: TGCGCCAGCAGCACGGACAGGGACAATTCACCCCTCCACTTT. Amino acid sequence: CASSTDRDNSPLHF.

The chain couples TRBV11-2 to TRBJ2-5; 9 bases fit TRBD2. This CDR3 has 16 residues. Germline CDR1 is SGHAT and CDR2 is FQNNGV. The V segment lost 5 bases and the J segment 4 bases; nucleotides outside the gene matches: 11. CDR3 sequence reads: CASSLGGLARGETQYF. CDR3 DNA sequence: TGTGCCAGCAGCCTGGGTGGACTAGCGAGGGGAGAGACCCAGTACTTC.

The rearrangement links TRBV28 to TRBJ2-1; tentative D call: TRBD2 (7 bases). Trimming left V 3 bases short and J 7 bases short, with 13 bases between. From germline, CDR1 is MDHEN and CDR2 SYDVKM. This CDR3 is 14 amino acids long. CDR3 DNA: TGTGCCAGCAGTTTCCGGGGGGCTTATAATGAGCAGTTCTTC. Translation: CASSFRGAYNEQFF.

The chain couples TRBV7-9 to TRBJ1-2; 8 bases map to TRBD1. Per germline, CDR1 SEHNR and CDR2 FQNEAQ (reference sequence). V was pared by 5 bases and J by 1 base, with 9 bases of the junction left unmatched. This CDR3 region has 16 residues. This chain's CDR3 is CASSPGQARINYGYTF. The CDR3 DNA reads TGTGCCAGCAGCCCGGGACAGGCGCGAATTAACTATGGCTACACCTTC.

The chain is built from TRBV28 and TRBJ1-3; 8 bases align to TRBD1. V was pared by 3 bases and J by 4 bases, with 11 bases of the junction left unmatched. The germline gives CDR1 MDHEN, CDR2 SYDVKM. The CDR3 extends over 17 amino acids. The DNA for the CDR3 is TGTGCCAGCAGTTTTTCCGGACAGGGAGAATCCGGAAACACCATATATTTT. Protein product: CASSFSGQGESGNTIYF.

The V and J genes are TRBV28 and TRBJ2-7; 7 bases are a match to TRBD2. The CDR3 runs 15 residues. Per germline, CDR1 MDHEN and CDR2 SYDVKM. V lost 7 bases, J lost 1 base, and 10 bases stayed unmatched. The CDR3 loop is CASTPGGGQSYEQYF. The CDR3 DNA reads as TGTGCCAGCACCCCAGGCGGGGGTCAATCCTACGAGCAGTACTTC.

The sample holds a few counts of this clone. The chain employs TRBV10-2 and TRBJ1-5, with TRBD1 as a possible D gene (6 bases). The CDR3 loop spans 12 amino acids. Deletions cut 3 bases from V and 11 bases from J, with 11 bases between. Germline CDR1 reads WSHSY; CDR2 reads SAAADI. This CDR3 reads CASSDSGVAQHF. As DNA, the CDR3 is TGCGCCAGCAGTGATTCAGGGGTTGCCCAGCATTTT.

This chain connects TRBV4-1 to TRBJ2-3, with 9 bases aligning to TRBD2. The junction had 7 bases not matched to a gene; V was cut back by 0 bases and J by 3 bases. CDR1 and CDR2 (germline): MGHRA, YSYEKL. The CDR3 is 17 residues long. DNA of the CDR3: TGCGCCAGCAGCCAAGAAATAGCGGGAGAGGGAACAGATACGCAGTATTTT. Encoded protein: CASSQEIAGEGTDTQYF.